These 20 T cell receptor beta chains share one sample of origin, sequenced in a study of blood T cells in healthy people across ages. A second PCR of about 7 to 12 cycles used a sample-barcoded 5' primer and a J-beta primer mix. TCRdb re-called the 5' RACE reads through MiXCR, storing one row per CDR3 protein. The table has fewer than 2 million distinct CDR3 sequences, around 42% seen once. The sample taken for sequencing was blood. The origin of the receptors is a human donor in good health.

The CDR3 is CASSYPSGGLAGGTSTDTQYF. CDR3 coding DNA: TGTGCCAGCAGTTACCCTTCGGGGGGACTAGCGGGGGGGACTAGCACAGATACGCAGTATTTT. V and J are TRBV7-3 and TRBJ2-3, with 16 nucleotides matching TRBD2. V dropped 6 bases and J dropped 0; count of bases not matched to a gene: 15. Germline-derived CDR1 and CDR2 are SGHTA and FQGTGA. The CDR3 is made up of 21 amino acids.

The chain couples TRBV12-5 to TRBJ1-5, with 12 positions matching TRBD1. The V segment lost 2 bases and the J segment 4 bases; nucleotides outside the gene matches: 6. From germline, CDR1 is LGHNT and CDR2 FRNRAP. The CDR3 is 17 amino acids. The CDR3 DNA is TGTGCTAGTGGTTTGACGACGGGACAGGGGGCGAATCAGCCCCAGCATTTT. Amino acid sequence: CASGLTTGQGANQPQHF.

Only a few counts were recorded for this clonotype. CDR3 bases: TGTGCCAGCAGTTTAAGATCAGGGTCCTTCTATGGCTACACCTTC. This encodes CASSLRSGSFYGYTF. This rearrangement joins TRBV27 to TRBJ1-2, with a possible D match to TRBD1 (5 bases). V lost 2 bases, J lost 4 bases, and 14 bases lay in between. The CDR3 spans 15 residues. The germline V gene has CDR1 MNHEY and CDR2 SMNVEV (reference sequence).

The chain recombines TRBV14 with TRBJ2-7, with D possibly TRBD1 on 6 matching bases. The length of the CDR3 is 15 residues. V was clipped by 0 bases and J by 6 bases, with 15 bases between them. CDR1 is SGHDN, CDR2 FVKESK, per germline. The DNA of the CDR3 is TGTGCCAGCAGCCAAGAAACCGGGACAACCTGCGAGCAGTACTTC. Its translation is CASSQETGTTCEQYF.

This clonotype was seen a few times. For the CDR3, the DNA is TGTGCCAGCAGTGAAATGGTGGAGACCCAGTACTTC. Amino acid sequence: CASSEMVETQYF. The chain combines TRBV2 with TRBJ2-5; D ambiguous. CDR1 SNHLY and CDR2 FYNNEI come from the germline V gene. The CDR3 contains 12 residues. Trimming cost V 2 bases and J 5 bases, with 6 bases left between them.

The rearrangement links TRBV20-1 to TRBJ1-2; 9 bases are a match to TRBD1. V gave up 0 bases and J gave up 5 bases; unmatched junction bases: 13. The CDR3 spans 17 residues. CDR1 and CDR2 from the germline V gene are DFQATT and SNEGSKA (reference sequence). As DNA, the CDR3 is TGCAGTGCTAGAGATCTCCCCCTCACGGGACAGGGATATGGCTACACCTTC. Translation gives CSARDLPLTGQGYGYTF.

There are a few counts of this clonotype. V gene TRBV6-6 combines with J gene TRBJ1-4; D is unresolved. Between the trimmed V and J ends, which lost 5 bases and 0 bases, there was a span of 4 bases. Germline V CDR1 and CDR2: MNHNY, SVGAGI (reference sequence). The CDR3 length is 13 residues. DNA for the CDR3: TGTGCCAGCAGTGCTGCAACTAATGAAAAACTGTTTTTT. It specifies CASSAATNEKLFF.

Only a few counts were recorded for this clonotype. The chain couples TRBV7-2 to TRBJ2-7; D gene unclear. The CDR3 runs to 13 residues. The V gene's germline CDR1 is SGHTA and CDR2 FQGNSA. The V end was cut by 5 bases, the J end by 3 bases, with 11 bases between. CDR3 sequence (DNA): TGTGCCAGCAGCCCAGGCTGGTACTACGAGCAGTACTTC. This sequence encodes CASSPGWYYEQYF.

The CDR3 region has the DNA TGTGCCAGCAGCTTGGGGCCTTTTGGGGGCGAGCAGTACTTC. This gives the protein CASSLGPFGGEQYF. V and J are TRBV5-5 and TRBJ2-7, with D possibly called TRBD1 or TRBD2 (5 bases each). V was clipped by 0 bases and J by 6 bases, with 13 bases between them. CDR1 is SGHKS and CDR2 is YYEKEE in the germline V gene (reference sequence). CDR3 length: 14 residues.

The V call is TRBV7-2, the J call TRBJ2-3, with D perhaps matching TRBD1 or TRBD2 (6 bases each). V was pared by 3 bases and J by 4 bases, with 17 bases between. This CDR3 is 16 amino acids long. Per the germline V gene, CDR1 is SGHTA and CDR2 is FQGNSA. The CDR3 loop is CASSFLGGTYADTQYF. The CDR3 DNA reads TGTGCCAGCAGCTTTTTGGGGGGCACCTATGCAGATACGCAGTATTTT.

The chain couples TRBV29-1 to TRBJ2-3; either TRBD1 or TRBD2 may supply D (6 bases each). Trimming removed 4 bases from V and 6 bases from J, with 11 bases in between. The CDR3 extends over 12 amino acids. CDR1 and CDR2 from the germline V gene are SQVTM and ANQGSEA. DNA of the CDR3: TGCAGCGTTGGTCGGGGGCGGGATACGCAGTATTTT. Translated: CSVGRGRDTQYF.

CDR3 amino acids: CASSQEQGMSYGYTF. The CDR3 bases are TGTGCCAGCAGCCAAGAGCAGGGGATGAGCTATGGCTACACCTTC. This chain links TRBV3-1 with TRBJ1-2, with D possibly TRBD1 on 6 matching bases. The V gene lost 0 bases and the J gene lost 4 bases, with 12 bases spanning the gap. The CDR3 sequence is 15 residues long. CDR1 and CDR2 from the germline V gene are LGHDT and YNNKEL (reference sequence).

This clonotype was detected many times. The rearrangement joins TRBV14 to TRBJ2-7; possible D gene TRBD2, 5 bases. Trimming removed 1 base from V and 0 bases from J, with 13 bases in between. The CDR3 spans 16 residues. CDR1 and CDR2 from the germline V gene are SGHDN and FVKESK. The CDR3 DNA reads TGTGCCAGCAGCCAAGCTCCGCTAGCCCGCTCCTACGAGCAGTACTTC. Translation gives CASSQAPLARSYEQYF.

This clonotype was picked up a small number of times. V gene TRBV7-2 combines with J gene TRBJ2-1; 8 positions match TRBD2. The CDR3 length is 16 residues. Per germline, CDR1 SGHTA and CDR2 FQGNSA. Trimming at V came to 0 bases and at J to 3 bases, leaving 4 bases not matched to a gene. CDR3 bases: TGTGCCAGCAGCTTAGCGGGCGGGGGGCACTACAATGAGCAGTTCTTC. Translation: CASSLAGGGHYNEQFF.

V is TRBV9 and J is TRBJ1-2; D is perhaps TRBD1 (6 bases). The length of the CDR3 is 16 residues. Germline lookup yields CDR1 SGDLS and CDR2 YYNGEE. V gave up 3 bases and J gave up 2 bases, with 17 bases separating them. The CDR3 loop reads CASSGTVYVLNYGYTF. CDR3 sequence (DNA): TGTGCCAGCAGCGGGACAGTCTATGTCTTGAACTATGGCTACACCTTC.

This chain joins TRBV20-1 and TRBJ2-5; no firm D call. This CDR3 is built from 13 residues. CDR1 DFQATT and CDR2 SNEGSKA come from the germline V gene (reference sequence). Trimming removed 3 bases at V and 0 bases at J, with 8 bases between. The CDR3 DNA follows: TGCAGTGCTAGTGAACTACACCAAGAGACCCAGTACTTC. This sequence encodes CSASELHQETQYF.

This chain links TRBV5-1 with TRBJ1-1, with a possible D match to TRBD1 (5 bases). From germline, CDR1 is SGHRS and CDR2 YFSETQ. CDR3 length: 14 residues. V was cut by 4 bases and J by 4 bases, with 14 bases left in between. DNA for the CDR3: TGCGCCAGCAGCGTTTTGAAGGGGACCACTGAAGCTTTCTTT. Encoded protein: CASSVLKGTTEAFF. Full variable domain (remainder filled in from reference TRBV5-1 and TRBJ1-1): KAGVTQTPRYLIKTRGQQVTLSCSPISGHRSVSWYQQTPGQGLQFLFEYFSETQRNKGNFPGRFSGRQFSNSRSEMNVSTLELGDSALYLCASSVLKGTTEAFFGQGTRLTVV.

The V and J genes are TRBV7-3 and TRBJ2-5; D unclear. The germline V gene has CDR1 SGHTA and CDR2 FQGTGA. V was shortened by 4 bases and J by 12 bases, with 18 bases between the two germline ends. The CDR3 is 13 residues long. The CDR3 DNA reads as TGTGCCAGCAGCTCATTGGGCCCCAAACTTGAGTACTTC. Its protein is CASSSLGPKLEYF.

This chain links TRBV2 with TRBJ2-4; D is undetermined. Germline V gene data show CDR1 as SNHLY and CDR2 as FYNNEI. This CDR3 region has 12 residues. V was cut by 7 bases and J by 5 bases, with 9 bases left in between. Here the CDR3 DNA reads TGTGCCAGCAATCCGGGTGAAAACATTCAGTACTTC. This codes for CASNPGENIQYF.

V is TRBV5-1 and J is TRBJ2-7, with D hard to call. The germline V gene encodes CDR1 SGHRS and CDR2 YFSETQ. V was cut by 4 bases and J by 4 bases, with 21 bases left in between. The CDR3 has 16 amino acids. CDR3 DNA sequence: TGCGCCAGCAGCCCCTGGCCTACAGTAAACCAATACGAGCAGTACTTC. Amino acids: CASSPWPTVNQYEQYF.